The next 5 T cell receptor beta chains were all read from a single sample in a study of blood T cell repertoires in COVID-19. Clones were read by immunoSEQ multiplex PCR, and TCRdb kept only the in-frame ones, dropping some. The sample shows 100,000 to 130,000 clones, just over 85% of them seen only once. Sequencing was done on a sample of peripheral blood. The receptors were gathered from a human donor in a cohort sampled during active COVID-19.

The V call is TRBV5-6, the J call TRBJ2-1; D gene ambiguous. The CDR3 sequence is 13 residues long. The germline V and J ends were trimmed by 0 bases and 6 bases, with 7 bases remaining between them. CDR1 is SGHDT and CDR2 is YYEEEE in the germline V gene. The CDR3 here is CASSLAPGNEQFF. The CDR3, as DNA: TGTGCCAGCAGCTTGGCTCCGGGCAATGAGCAGTTCTTC.

This clone came up once. The V gene is TRBV29-1, the J gene TRBJ2-7; a possible D gene is TRBD2 (5 bases). Trimming stripped 7 bases from V and 2 bases from J, with 9 bases between. The length of the CDR3 is 11 residues. The germline gives CDR1 SQVTM, CDR2 ANQGSEA. This CDR3 is CSASSAYEQYF. The DNA of the CDR3 is TGCAGCGCGAGTAGCGCCTACGAGCAGTACTTC.

Concerning this clone: The junction departs from germline at one end; a sequencing error may be responsible. The rearrangement links TRBV7-7 to TRBJ2-3; 9 bases fit TRBD2. Germline loops: CDR1 SSHAT, CDR2 FNYEAQ (reference sequence). This CDR3 has 16 residues. The CDR3 reads CASSSGTSRFTDTQYF. The CDR3 DNA reads TGTGCTAGCAGCTCTGGGACTAGCAGATTCACAGATACGCAGTATTTT.

This chain connects TRBV2 to TRBJ1-5; TRBD1 matches at 8 bases. CDR1 SNHLY and CDR2 FYNNEI come from the germline V gene. Trimming removed 7 bases from V and 4 bases from J; junction bases left unmatched: 3. The CDR3 is 13 amino acids. In nucleotides, the CDR3 is TGTGCCAGCAAGGGACAGGTAAATCAGCCCCAGCATTTT. Its translation is CASKGQVNQPQHF.

The chain couples TRBV27 to TRBJ2-3; TRBD1 agrees at 10 bases. After removal of 6 bases from V and 6 bases from J, the junction contained 3 bases not matched to a gene. The CDR3 loop spans 13 amino acids. Germline V gene lookup returns CDR1 MNHEY and CDR2 SMNVEV (reference sequence). CDR3 amino acids: CASRRQGADTQYF. The CDR3 DNA follows: TGTGCCAGCAGGAGACAGGGGGCCGATACGCAGTATTTT.